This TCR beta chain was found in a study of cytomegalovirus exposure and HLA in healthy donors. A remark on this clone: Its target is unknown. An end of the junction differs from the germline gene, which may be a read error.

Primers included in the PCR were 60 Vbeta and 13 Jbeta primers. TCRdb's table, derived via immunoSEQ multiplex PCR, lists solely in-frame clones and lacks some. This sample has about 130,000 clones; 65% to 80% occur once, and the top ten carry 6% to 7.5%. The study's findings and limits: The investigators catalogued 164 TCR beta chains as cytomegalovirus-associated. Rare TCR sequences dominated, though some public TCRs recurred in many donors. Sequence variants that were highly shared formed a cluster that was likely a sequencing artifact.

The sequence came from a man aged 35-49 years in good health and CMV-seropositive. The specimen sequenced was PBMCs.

CDR3 loop: CASTEWATGQPQHF. In DNA, the CDR3 is TGTGCCAGCACTGAATGGGCGACAGGTCAGCCCCAGCATTTT. This chain joins TRBV6-1 and TRBJ1-5; D perhaps matches TRBD1 (6 bases). The CDR3 has 14 amino acids. Germline CDR1 and CDR2: MNHNS and SASEGT.